Each of the 15 T cell receptor beta chains below was sequenced from the same sample in a study of regulatory T cells in long-lasting Graves disease. Sequencing libraries for TCR beta were prepared with iRepertoire HTBI primers and Arm-PCR of CDR3 regions. MiXCR, run by TCRdb on the multiplex PCR reads, gives a single entry per CDR3 protein. Seen here are about 320,000 distinct CDR3 sequences, 15% to 20% observed once, and the top ten hold about 36%. As to time point: newly diagnosed GD, antithyroid drugs for less than 3 months. Generation of the TCR library employed RNA extracted from PBMCs. The material was peripheral blood mononuclear cells (PBMCs), obtained at new diagnosis, from a patient treated with antithyroid drugs. All receptors derive from a female donor with Graves disease.

This clonotype was seen ten or more times. V and J are TRBV11-2 and TRBJ1-1; TRBD1 is a possible D gene (5 bases). CDR3 length: 13 residues. Germline-derived CDR1 and CDR2 are SGHAT and FQNNGV. With 0 bases removed from V and 4 bases from J, the gap between germline ends came to 6 bases. The CDR3, as DNA: TGTGCCAGCAGCTTAGAAGGGACCACTGAAGCTTTCTTT. Protein: CASSLEGTTEAFF.

This clonotype has more than one count but fewer than ten. The genes are TRBV5-6 and TRBJ2-7, with TRBD1 matching over 7 bases. Germline V gives CDR1 SGHDT, CDR2 YYEEEE. Trimming at V came to 0 bases and at J to 7 bases, leaving 4 bases not matched to a gene. This CDR3 comprises 13 residues. The CDR3 is CASSLGQGREQYF. CDR3 bases: TGTGCCAGCAGCTTGGGACAGGGTAGAGAGCAGTACTTC.

This clonotype was found many times. The chain uses TRBV11-2 and TRBJ2-7; D is unresolved. Between the trimmed V and J ends, which lost 4 bases and 9 bases, there was a span of 10 bases. The germline V gene has CDR1 SGHAT and CDR2 FQNNGV. This CDR3 comprises 11 residues. The CDR3 sequence: CASSSTAGQYF. CDR3 coding DNA: TGTGCCAGCAGCTCTACGGCAGGGCAGTACTTC.

This clonotype was counted a few times. The chain links TRBV6-5 to TRBJ2-6; TRBD1 or TRBD2 may be the D gene (5 bases each). The CDR3 spans 18 residues. Germline values: CDR1 MNHEY, CDR2 SVGAGI. The V end was cut by 2 bases, the J end by 0 bases, with 14 bases between. The CDR3 is CASSYASGPPSGANVLTF. The DNA for the CDR3 is TGTGCCAGCAGTTACGCATCGGGACCACCCTCTGGGGCCAACGTCCTGACTTTC.

The V and J genes are TRBV5-1 and TRBJ2-3; 8 bases align to TRBD2. The CDR3 loop spans 16 amino acids. The V and J ends lost 5 bases and 2 bases, in that order; junction bases with no gene match: 10. In germline, CDR1 is SGHRS, CDR2 YFSETQ. This CDR3 reads CASRGGLAEPTDTQYF. CDR3 nucleotides: TGCGCCAGCAGAGGTGGACTAGCCGAACCCACAGATACGCAGTATTTT. Supplemented by reference TRBV5-1 and TRBJ2-3, the full variable domain reads KAGVTQTPRYLIKTRGQQVTLSCSPISGHRSVSWYQQTPGQGLQFLFEYFSETQRNKGNFPGRFSGRQFSNSRSEMNVSTLELGDSALYLCASRGGLAEPTDTQYFGPGTRLTVL.

The chain is built from TRBV24-1 and TRBJ2-3; no clear D gene. The CDR3 runs 11 residues. V was shortened by 5 bases and J by 3 bases, with 2 bases between the two germline ends. The germline V gene encodes CDR1 KGHDR and CDR2 SFDVKD. The CDR3 DNA reads TGTGCCACCAGTGTTACAGATACGCAGTATTTT. Its translation is CATSVTDTQYF.

This clonotype has more than one count but fewer than ten. This sequence joins TRBV9 and TRBJ2-2; tentative D call: TRBD1 (6 bases). The CDR3 has 16 residues. The germline V and J ends were trimmed by 4 bases and 0 bases, with 13 bases remaining between them. The germline V gene encodes CDR1 SGDLS and CDR2 YYNGEE. This CDR3 is CASSIGTNANTGELFF. The CDR3, as DNA: TGTGCCAGCAGCATTGGGACAAATGCGAACACCGGGGAGCTGTTTTTT.

The genes are TRBV18 and TRBJ1-1, with D tentatively TRBD1 (6 bases). Germline lookup yields CDR1 KGHSH and CDR2 LQKENI. The CDR3 is 15 amino acids. V lost 7 bases to trimming and J lost 5 bases, with 20 bases between them. The CDR3 sequence: CASLTRDTGSTEAFF. For the CDR3, the DNA is TGTGCCAGCTTAACGAGGGACACGGGGAGTACTGAAGCTTTCTTT. Combining the CDR3 with reference TRBV18 and TRBJ1-1 gives the whole variable domain NAGVMQNPRHLVRRRGQEARLRCSPMKGHSHVYWYRQLPEEGLKFMVYLQKENIIDESGMPKERFSAEFPKEGPSILRIQQVVRGDSAAYFCASLTRDTGSTEAFFGQGTRLTVV.

This clonotype has at least ten counts. The genes are TRBV12-3 or TRBV12-4 and TRBJ2-1, with 11 bases fitting TRBD2. Trimming at V came to 6 bases and at J to 10 bases, leaving 8 bases not matched to a gene. The CDR3 is 14 amino acids. As DNA, the CDR3 is TGTGCCAGCAGCCTTAGCGGGAGGGCCCAGGAGCAGTTCTTC. Translating it yields CASSLSGRAQEQFF.

V usage is TRBV2 and J usage is TRBJ2-7; 13 nucleotides agree with TRBD2. The CDR3 loop spans 15 amino acids. After removal of 7 bases from V and 1 base from J, the junction contained 4 bases not matched to a gene. The germline V gene encodes CDR1 SNHLY and CDR2 FYNNEI. The CDR3 spells CASNGLAGASYEQYF. The CDR3 DNA follows: TGTGCCAGCAACGGACTAGCGGGAGCTTCCTACGAGCAGTACTTC.

This clonotype occurred many times. V is TRBV3-1 and J is TRBJ1-1; weak D call: TRBD1 (6 bases). CDR1 LGHDT and CDR2 YNNKEL come from the germline V gene (reference sequence). The V end lost 7 bases, the J end lost 0 bases, and 12 bases lay between the germline ends. The CDR3 spans 14 residues. The CDR3 protein is CASKDQGMNTEAFF. DNA for the CDR3: TGTGCCAGCAAAGATCAGGGGATGAACACTGAAGCTTTCTTT.

This clonotype was seen ten or more times. The rearrangement uses TRBV28 and TRBJ2-1; perhaps TRBD1 as D (5 bases). CDR1 is MDHEN and CDR2 is SYDVKM in the germline V gene. The germline V and J ends were trimmed by 5 bases and 10 bases, with 21 bases remaining between them. This CDR3 is 15 amino acids long. The CDR3 region has the DNA TGTGCCAGCAGTATAGACTGGGGCGGAGATATAGAGCAGTTCTTC. Encoded protein: CASSIDWGGDIEQFF.

This clonotype was counted many times. This chain joins TRBV27 and TRBJ2-7; TRBD2 aligns across 7 bases. CDR1 and CDR2 from the germline V gene are MNHEY and SMNVEV (reference sequence). The CDR3 consists of 15 residues. V was pared by 2 bases and J by 4 bases, with 8 bases of the junction left unmatched. The CDR3, as DNA: TGTGCCAGCAGTTTAGTAGCTAGCGGCAGATACGAGCAGTACTTC. This sequence encodes CASSLVASGRYEQYF.

This clonotype was seen at least ten times. The chain links TRBV3-1 to TRBJ2-5, with a tentative D call TRBD2 (6 bases). Germline values: CDR1 LGHDT, CDR2 YNNKEL (reference sequence). The CDR3 is 14 amino acids. Trimming left V 4 bases short and J 3 bases short, with 12 bases between. CDR3 region: CASSPSWEEETQYF. The CDR3 coding sequence is TGTGCCAGCAGCCCCTCCTGGGAGGAAGAGACCCAGTACTTC.

The table lists this clonotype with a few counts. This chain links TRBV18 with TRBJ1-1, with TRBD1 as a possible D gene (5 bases). The V gene lost 4 bases and the J gene lost 6 bases, with 15 bases spanning the gap. Germline lookup yields CDR1 KGHSH and CDR2 LQKENI. This CDR3 contains 14 residues. DNA of the CDR3: TGTGCCAGCTCACAACTGCAGGGTCTCGCTGAAGCTTTCTTT. Translating gives CASSQLQGLAEAFF.